This T cell receptor beta chain was observed in a study of vaccination and CD4 T cells after COVID-19. On the study more broadly: Diagnosis preceded the drawing of post-COVID samples by a median 101 days (range 35 to 161).

The Oncomine TCR Beta short-read assay was applied to DNA of cultured CD4+ T cells. TCRdb recomputed calls from the PCR reads with MiXCR, one row per CDR3 protein. The repertoire holds roughly 20,000 distinct CDR3 sequences, with over 45% as singletons. Study findings and constraints: The study sampled relatively few convalescent patients and omitted early post-infection timepoints.

Specified treatment: approximately 9-day PBMC culture with coronavirus spike peptide pools or control peptides (ViraFEST assay). Note on this clonotype: Its antigen is not known.

CDR1 and CDR2 from the germline V gene are MDHEN and SYDVKM. This CDR3 is built from 13 residues. Trimming cost V 5 bases and J 6 bases; bases outside gene matches: 5. The TCR sequence derives from a human donor who had recovered from COVID-19. The chain couples TRBV28 to TRBJ2-7; 9 bases are shared with TRBD1. The source was CD4+ T cells from blood, cultured in vitro, collected before SARS-CoV-2 vaccination. The CDR3, as DNA: TGTGCCAGCAGTACCGGGACAGGGTTCGAGCAGTACTTC. This gives the protein CASSTGTGFEQYF.